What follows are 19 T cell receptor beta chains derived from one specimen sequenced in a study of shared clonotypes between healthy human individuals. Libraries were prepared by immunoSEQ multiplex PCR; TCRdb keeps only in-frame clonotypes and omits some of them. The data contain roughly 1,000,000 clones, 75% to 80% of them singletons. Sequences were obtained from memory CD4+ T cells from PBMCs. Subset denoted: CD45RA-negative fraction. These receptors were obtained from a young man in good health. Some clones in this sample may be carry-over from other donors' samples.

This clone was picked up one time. In nucleotides, the CDR3 is TGTGCCAGCAGCTTGCCTCCGGGAGGGGCAGATACGCAGTATTTT. Translating gives CASSLPPGGADTQYF. The rearrangement joins TRBV5-4 to TRBJ2-3, with TRBD2 matching over 8 bases. Per germline, CDR1 SGHNT and CDR2 YYREEE (reference sequence). The CDR3 sequence is 15 residues long. V dropped 1 base and J dropped 4; count of bases not matched to a gene: 5.

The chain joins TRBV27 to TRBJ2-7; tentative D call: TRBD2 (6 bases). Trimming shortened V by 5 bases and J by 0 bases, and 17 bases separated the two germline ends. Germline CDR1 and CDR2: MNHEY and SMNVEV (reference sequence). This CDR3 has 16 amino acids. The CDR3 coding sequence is TGTGCCAGCAGTCCCACCGGGACTCAGGGCTCCTACGAGCAGTACTTC. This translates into CASSPTGTQGSYEQYF.

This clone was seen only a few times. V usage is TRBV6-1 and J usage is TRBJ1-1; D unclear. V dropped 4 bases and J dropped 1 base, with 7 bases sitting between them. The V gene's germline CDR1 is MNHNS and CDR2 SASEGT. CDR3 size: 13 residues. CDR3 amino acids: CASSVTPNTEAFF. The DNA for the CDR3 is TGTGCCAGCAGTGTGACACCGAACACTGAAGCTTTCTTT.

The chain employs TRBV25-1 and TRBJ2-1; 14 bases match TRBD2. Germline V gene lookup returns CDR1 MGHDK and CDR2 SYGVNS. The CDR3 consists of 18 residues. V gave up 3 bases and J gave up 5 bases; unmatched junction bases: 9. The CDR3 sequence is CASSDPLGLAGVNNEQFF. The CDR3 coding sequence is TGTGCCAGCAGTGATCCGCTGGGACTAGCGGGAGTCAACAATGAGCAGTTCTTC.

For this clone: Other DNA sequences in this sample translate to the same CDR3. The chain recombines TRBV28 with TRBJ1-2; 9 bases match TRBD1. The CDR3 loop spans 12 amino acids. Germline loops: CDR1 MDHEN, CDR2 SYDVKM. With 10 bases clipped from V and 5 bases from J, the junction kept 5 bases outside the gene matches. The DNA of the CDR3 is TGTGCCACCGGAGACAGGGGGTATGGCTACACCTTC. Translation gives CATGDRGYGYTF.

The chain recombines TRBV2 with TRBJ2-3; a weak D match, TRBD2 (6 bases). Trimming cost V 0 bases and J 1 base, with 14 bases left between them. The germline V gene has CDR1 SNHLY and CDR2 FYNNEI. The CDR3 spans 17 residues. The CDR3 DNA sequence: TGTGCCAGCAGTGAAGCGGGTGGGGGGATCCGCACAGATACGCAGTATTTT. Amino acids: CASSEAGGGIRTDTQYF.

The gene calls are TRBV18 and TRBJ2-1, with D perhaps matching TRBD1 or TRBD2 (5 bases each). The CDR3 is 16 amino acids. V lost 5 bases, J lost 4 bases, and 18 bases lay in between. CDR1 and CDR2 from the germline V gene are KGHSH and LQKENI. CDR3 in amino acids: CASSTGRGWRYNEQFF. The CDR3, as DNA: TGTGCCAGCTCAACGGGAAGGGGTTGGAGGTACAATGAGCAGTTCTTC.

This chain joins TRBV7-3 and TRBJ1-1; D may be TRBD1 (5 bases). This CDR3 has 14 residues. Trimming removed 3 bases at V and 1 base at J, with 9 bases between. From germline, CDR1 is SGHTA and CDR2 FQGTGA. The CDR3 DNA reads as TGTGCCAGCAGCTTGCAGGGAACGAACACTGAAGCTTTCTTT. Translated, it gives CASSLQGTNTEAFF.

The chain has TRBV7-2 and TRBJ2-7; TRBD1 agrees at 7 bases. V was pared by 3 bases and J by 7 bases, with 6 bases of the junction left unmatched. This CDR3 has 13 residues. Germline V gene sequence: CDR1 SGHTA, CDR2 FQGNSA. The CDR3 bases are TGTGCCAGCAGCTTGGGGACAGCCCGGGAGCAGTACTTC. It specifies CASSLGTAREQYF.

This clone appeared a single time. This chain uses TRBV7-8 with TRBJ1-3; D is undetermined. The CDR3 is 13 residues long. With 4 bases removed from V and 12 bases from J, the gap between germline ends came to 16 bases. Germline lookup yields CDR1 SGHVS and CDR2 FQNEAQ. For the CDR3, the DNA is TGTGCCAGCAGCTCCATGCGTGGCTCCAGCATATATTTT. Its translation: CASSSMRGSSIYF.

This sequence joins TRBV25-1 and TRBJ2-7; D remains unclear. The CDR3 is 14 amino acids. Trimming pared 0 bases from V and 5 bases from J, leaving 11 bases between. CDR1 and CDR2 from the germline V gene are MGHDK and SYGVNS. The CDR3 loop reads CASSEYMGFNEQYF. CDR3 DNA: TGTGCCAGCAGTGAATATATGGGGTTCAACGAGCAGTACTTC.

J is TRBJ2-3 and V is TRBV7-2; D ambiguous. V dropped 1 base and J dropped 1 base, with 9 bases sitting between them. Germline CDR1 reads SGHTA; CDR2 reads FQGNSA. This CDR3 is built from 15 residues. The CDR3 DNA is TGTGCCAGCAGCTTAGTCGTGGCGGGCACAGATACGCAGTATTTT. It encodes CASSLVVAGTDTQYF.

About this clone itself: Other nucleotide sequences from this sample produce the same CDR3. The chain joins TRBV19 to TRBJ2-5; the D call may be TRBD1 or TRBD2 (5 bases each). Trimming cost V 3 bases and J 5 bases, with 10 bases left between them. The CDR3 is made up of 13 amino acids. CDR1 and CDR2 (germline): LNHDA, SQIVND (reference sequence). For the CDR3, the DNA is TGTGCCAGTAGTATCCTGAGGGGCGAGACCCAGTACTTC. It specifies CASSILRGETQYF.

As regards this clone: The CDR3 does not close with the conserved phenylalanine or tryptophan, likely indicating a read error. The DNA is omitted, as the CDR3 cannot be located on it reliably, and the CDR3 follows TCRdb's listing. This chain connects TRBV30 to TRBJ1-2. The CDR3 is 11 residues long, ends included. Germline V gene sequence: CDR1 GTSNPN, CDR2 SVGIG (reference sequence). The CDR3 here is CAWSAEWTINM.

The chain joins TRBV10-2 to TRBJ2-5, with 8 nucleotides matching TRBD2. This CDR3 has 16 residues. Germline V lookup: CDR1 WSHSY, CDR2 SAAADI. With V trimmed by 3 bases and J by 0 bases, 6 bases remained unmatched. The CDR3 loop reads CASSDQRLAYQETQYF. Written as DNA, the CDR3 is TGCGCCAGCAGTGACCAGCGACTAGCGTACCAAGAGACCCAGTACTTC.

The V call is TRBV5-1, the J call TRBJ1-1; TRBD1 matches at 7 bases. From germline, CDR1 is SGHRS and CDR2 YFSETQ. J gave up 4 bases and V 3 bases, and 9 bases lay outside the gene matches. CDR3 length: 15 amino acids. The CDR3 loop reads CASSSALTGSTEAFF. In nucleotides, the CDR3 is TGCGCCAGCAGCTCGGCCCTGACAGGGAGCACTGAAGCTTTCTTT.

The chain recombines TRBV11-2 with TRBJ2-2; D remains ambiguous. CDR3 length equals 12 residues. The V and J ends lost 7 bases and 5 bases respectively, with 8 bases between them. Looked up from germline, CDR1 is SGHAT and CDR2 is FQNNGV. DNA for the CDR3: TGTGCCAGCACCATATCAACCGGGGAGCTGTTTTTT. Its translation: CASTISTGELFF.

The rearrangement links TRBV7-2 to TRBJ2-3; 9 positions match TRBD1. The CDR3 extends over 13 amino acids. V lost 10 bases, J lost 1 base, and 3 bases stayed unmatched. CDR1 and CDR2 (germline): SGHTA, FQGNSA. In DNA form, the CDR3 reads TGTGCCACTCGGGACAGGGGCACAGATACGCAGTATTTT. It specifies CATRDRGTDTQYF.

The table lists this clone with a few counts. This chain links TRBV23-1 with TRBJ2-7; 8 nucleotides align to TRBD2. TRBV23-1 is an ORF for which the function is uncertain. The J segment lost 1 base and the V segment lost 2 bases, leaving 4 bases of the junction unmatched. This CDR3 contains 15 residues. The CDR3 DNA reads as TGCGCCAGCAGTCAAAACCCTAGCGGGTCCTACGAGCAGTACTTC. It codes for CASSQNPSGSYEQYF.